A single T cell receptor beta chain is shown here with its context. This specimen comes from a study of T cells in localized non-small cell lung cancer. CDR1 SGHRS and CDR2 YFSETQ come from the germline V gene. V lost 2 bases to trimming and J lost 4 bases, with 6 bases between them. This CDR3 contains 12 residues. Repertoires were generated with immunoSEQ multiplex PCR, while TCRdb's copy carries only in-frame clones and drops some. The sample yields approximately 30,000 clones, almost 90% seen once. Sample: peripheral blood, taken before any cancer treatment. The TCR comes from a woman between 35 and 75 years old with stage I lung adenocarcinoma. The chain couples TRBV5-1 to TRBJ1-2; tentative D call: TRBD1 (6 bases). The CDR3 DNA sequence: TGCGCCAGCAGCTTAGGGGGCTATGGCTACACCTTC. Protein: CASSLGGYGYTF.